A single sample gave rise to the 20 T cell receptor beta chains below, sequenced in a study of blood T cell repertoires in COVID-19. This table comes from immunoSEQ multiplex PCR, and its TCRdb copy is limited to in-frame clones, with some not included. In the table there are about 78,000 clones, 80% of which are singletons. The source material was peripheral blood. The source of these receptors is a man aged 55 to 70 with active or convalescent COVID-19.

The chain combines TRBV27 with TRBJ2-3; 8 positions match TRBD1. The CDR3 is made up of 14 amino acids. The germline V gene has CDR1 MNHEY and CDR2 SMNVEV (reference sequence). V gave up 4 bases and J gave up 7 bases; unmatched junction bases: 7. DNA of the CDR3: TGTGCCAGCAGTTCCCGGGACAGGCCCAATACGCAGTATTTT. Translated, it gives CASSSRDRPNTQYF.

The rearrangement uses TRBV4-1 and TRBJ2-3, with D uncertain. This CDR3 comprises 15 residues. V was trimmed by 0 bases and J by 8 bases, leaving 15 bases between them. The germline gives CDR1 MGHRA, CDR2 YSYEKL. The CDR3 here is CASSQDRSTGVTQYF. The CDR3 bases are TGCGCCAGCAGCCAAGATCGAAGTACGGGTGTTACGCAGTATTTT.

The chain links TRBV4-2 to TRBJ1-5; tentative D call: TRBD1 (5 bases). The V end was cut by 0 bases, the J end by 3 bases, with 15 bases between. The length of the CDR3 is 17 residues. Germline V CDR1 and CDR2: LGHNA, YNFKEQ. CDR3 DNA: TGTGCCAGCAGCCAAGAGGGGGGTGGGAAACCCAATCAGCCCCAGCATTTT. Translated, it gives CASSQEGGGKPNQPQHF.

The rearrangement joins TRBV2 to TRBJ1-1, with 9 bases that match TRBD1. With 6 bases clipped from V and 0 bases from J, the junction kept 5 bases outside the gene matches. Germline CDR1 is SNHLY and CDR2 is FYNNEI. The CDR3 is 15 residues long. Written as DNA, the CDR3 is TGTGCCAGCAGGGAGGACAGGGGAATGAACACTGAAGCTTTCTTT. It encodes CASREDRGMNTEAFF.

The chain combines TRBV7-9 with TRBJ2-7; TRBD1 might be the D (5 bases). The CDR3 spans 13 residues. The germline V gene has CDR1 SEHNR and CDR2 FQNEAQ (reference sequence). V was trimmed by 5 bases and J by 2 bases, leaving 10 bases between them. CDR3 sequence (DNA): TGTGCCAGCAGCGAAACAGGTCCCTACGAGCAGTACTTC. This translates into CASSETGPYEQYF.

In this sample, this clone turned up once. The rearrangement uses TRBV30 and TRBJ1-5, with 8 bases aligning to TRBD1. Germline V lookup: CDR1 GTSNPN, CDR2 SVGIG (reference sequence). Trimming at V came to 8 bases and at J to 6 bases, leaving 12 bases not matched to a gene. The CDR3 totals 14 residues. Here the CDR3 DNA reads TGTGCCGTAAAGGGGGGGCAGGGGGCTCAGCCCCAGCATTTT. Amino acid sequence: CAVKGGQGAQPQHF. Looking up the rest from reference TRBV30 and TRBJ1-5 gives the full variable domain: SQTIHQWPATLVQPVGSPLSLECTVEGTSNPNLYWYRQAAGRGLQLLFYSVGIGQISSEVPQNLSASRPQDRQFILSSKKLLLSDSGFYLCAVKGGQGAQPQHFGDGTRLSIL.

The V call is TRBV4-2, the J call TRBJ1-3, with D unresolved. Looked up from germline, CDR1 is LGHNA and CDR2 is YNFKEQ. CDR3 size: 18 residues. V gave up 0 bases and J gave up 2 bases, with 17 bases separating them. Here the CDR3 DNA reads TGTGCCAGCAGCCAAGATCAAATGAGGAGAGGGCCTGGAAACACCATATATTTT. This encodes CASSQDQMRRGPGNTIYF.

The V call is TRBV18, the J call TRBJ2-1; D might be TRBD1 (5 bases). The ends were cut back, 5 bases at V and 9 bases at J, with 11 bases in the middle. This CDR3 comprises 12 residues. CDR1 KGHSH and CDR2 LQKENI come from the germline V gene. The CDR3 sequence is CASSFQGLEQFF. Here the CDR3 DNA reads TGTGCCAGCTCATTCCAGGGTCTTGAGCAGTTCTTC.

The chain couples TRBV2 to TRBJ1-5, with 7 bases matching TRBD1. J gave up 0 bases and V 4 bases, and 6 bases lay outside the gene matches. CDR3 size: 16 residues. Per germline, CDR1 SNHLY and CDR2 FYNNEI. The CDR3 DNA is TGTGCCAGCAGTGGGCAGACAGGGATTAGCAATCAGCCCCAGCATTTT. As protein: CASSGQTGISNQPQHF.

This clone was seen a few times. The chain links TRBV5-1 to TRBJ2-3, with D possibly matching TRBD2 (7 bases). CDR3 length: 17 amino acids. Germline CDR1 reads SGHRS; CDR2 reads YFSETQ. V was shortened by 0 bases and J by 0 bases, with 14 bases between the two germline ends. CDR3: CASSLAVGGPSTDTQYF. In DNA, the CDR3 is TGCGCCAGCAGCTTGGCCGTGGGGGGGCCTAGCACAGATACGCAGTATTTT.

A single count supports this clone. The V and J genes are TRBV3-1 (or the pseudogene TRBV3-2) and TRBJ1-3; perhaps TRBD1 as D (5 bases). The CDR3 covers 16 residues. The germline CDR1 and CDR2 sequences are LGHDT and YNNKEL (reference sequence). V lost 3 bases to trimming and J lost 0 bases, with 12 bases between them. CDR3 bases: TGTGCCAGCAGCCAGGGCTACAGGATCTCTGGAAACACCATATATTTT. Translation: CASSQGYRISGNTIYF.

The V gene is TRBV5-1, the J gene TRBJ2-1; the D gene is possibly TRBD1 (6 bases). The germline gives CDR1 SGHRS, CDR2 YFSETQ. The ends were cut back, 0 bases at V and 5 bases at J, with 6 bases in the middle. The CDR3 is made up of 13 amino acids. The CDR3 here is CASSLGQDNEQFF. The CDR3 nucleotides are TGCGCCAGCAGCTTGGGACAGGACAATGAGCAGTTCTTC.

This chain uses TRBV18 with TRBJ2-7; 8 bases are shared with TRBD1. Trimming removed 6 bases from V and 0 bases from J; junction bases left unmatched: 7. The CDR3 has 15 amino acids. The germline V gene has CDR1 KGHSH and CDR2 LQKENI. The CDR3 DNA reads TGTGCCAGCTCTTCCCGGCAGGGGGCCTCCTACGAGCAGTACTTC. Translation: CASSSRQGASYEQYF.

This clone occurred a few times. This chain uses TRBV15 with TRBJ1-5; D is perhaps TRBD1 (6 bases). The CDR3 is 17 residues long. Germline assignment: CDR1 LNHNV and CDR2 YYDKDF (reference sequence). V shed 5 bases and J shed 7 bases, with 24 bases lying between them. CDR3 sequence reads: CATSGWFQGFPAQPQHF. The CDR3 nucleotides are TGTGCCACCAGCGGGTGGTTTCAGGGGTTTCCGGCCCAGCCCCAGCATTTT. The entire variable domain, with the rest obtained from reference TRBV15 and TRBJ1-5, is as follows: DAMVIQNPRYQVTQFGKPVTLSCSQTLNHNVMYWYQQKSSQAPKLLFHYYDKDFNNEADTPDNFQSRRPNTSFCFLDIRSPGLGDTAMYLCATSGWFQGFPAQPQHFGDGTRLSIL.

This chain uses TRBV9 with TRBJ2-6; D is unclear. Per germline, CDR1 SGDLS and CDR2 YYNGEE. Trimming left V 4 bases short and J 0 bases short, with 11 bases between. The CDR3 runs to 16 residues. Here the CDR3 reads CASSTNSFSGANVLTF. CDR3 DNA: TGTGCCAGCAGCACCAACAGCTTCTCTGGGGCCAACGTCCTGACTTTC.

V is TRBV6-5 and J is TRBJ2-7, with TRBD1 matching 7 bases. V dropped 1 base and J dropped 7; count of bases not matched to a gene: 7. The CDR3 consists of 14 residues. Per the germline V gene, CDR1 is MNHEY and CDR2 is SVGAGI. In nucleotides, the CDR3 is TGTGCCAGCAGTTACTTAGGGACAGAGGGGGAGCAGTACTTC. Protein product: CASSYLGTEGEQYF.

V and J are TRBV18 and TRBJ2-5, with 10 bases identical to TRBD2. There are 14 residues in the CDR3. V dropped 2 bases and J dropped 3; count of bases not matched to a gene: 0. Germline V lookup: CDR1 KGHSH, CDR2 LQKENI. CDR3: CASSPGLAEETQYF. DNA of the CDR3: TGTGCCAGCTCACCAGGACTAGCGGAAGAGACCCAGTACTTC.

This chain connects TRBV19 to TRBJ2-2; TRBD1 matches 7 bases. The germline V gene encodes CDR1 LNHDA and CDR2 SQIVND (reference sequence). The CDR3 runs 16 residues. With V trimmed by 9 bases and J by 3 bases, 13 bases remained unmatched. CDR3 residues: CASQTGAPADTGELFF. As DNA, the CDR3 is TGTGCCAGCCAAACAGGGGCTCCCGCGGACACCGGGGAGCTGTTTTTT.

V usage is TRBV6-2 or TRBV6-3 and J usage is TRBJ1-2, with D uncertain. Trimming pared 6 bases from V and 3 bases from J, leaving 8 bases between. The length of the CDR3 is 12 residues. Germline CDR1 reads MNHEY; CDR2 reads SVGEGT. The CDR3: CASSPPDYGYTF. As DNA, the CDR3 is TGTGCCAGCAGCCCTCCAGACTATGGCTACACCTTC.

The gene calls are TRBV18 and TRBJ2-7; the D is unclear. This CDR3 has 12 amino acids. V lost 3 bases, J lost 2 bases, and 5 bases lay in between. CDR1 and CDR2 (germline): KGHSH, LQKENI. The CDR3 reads CASSPNAYEQYF. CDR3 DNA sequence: TGTGCCAGCTCACCCAATGCCTACGAGCAGTACTTC.